This is a list of T cell receptor beta chains from one sample in a study of T cells in Graves' hyperthyroidism and ophthalmopathy. In TCRdb, the multiplex PCR reads were re-called with MiXCR into one record per CDR3 protein. The sample has about 510,000 distinct CDR3 sequences; approximately 15% are singletons. Specimen: blood. Source of these receptors: a woman aged 40-49 years with Graves' hyperthyroidism. Each CDR3 is given with its conserved first and last residue. A D gene is named only where the DNA matches it firmly. The size of a clone is reported for some rows only, either as once, few or many, or as a class for expanded clones.

clone_size j_call d_call v_call cdr3_aa cdr3_nt
many TRBJ2-7 - TRBV13 CASSLRDIPYEQYF TGTGCCAGCAGCTTAAGGGACATCCCCTACGAGCAGTACTTC
many TRBJ1-1 - TRBV27 CASRAGLMNTEAFF TGTGCCAGCAGAGCAGGTCTCATGAACACTGAAGCTTTCTTT
- TRBJ1-1 TRBD1 TRBV20-1 CSAGRDRVNTEAFF TGCAGTGCTGGAAGGGACAGGGTTAACACTGAAGCTTTCTTT
many TRBJ2-3 - TRBV6-5 CASSYSGREPTDTQYF TGTGCCAGCAGTTACTCGGGCAGGGAACCCACAGATACGCAGTATTTT
many TRBJ2-3 - TRBV7-8 CASSSLVSGTDTQYF TGTGCCAGCAGCTCTCTTGTTAGCGGCACAGATACGCAGTATTTT
many TRBJ1-1 - TRBV30 CAWMGRTEAFF TGTGCCTGGATGGGTCGGACTGAAGCTTTCTTT
many TRBJ2-7 TRBD2 TRBV20-1 CSARRGLADNEQYF TGCAGTGCTAGAAGGGGACTAGCGGACAACGAGCAGTACTTC
many TRBJ2-2 TRBD1 TRBV6-1 CASSEGTGAFGELFF TGTGCCAGCAGCGAAGGGACAGGGGCTTTCGGGGAGCTGTTTTTT
- TRBJ2-3 TRBD2 TRBV29-1 CSVTTSSKADTQYF TGCAGCGTGACGACTAGCTCCAAAGCAGATACGCAGTATTTT
many TRBJ1-2 - TRBV28 CASRVIDSYGYTF TGTGCCAGCAGGGTAATCGACAGCTATGGCTACACCTTC
few TRBJ1-6 TRBD1 TRBV2 CASIRDRSSYNSPLHF TGTGCCAGCATTAGGGACAGGAGCTCCTATAATTCACCCCTCCACTTT
many TRBJ1-4 TRBD1 TRBV20-1 CSARTGTGGGLGEKLFF TGCAGTGCTAGAACCGGGACAGGGGGCGGGTTAGGTGAAAAACTGTTTTTT
- TRBJ1-6 - TRBV3-1 CASSQDPWPSPLHF TGTGCCAGCAGCCAAGACCCGTGGCCTTCACCCCTCCACTTT
many TRBJ1-1 - TRBV11-2 CASSFPGDRYEAFF TGTGCCAGCAGCTTCCCGGGGGACCGGTATGAAGCTTTCTTT
many TRBJ2-5 - TRBV2 CASSKLRDAALRETQYF TGTGCCAGCAGCAAACTACGGGACGCTGCTTTAAGAGAGACCCAGTACTTC
many TRBJ1-2 - TRBV28 CASSPAGKWGYTF TGTGCCAGCAGTCCCGCAGGGAAATGGGGCTACACCTTC
many TRBJ2-7 TRBD2 TRBV6-5 CASSYTPSGTAEEQYF TGTGCCAGCAGTTACACCCCTAGCGGGACGGCGGAGGAGCAGTACTTC
many TRBJ2-3 - TRBV5-1 CASSPPVADTQYF TGCGCCAGCAGTCCCCCGGTGGCAGATACGCAGTATTTT
- TRBJ2-7 TRBD2 TRBV6-1 CASRGLAGGGYEQYF TGTGCCAGCAGAGGACTAGCGGGAGGGGGATACGAGCAGTACTTC
many TRBJ1-2 - TRBV6-1 CASREGANYGYTF TGTGCCAGCAGGGAAGGAGCCAACTATGGCTACACCTTC
many TRBJ1-1 - TRBV7-2 CASSAPTAFSRNTEAFF TGTGCCAGCAGCGCCCCGACCGCCTTCAGCCGGAACACTGAAGCTTTCTTT
- TRBJ1-5 TRBD1 TRBV12-3/TRBV12-4 CASSFFYTGAYNQPQHF TGTGCCAGCAGTTTCTTTTATACAGGGGCCTACAATCAGCCCCAGCATTTT
many TRBJ2-7 TRBD1 TRBV11-2 CASSSRTGGRGQYF TGTGCCAGCAGCTCACGGACAGGGGGCCGGGGGCAGTACTTC
- TRBJ1-5 TRBD1 TRBV6-1 CASTNGDSVAQPQHF TGTGCCAGCACTAACGGGGACAGCGTAGCTCAGCCCCAGCATTTT
many TRBJ1-1 - TRBV18 CASSPRVWARQNTEAFF TGTGCCAGCTCACCAAGGGTTTGGGCCCGTCAGAACACTGAAGCTTTCTTT
few TRBJ2-5 TRBD2 TRBV30 CAWSVGTSGGFQETQYF TGTGCCTGGAGTGTAGGGACTAGCGGAGGGTTCCAAGAGACCCAGTACTTC
many TRBJ2-5 TRBD1 TRBV20-1 CSAINRGEGETQYF TGCAGTGCAATAAACAGGGGTGAGGGAGAGACCCAGTACTTC
many TRBJ2-1 - TRBV11-3 CASSGTSSDEQFF TGTGCCAGCAGCGGAACTAGCTCGGATGAGCAGTTCTTC
many TRBJ2-7 TRBD1 TRBV28 CASSTPGQIYEQYF TGTGCCAGCAGTACTCCGGGACAGATCTACGAGCAGTACTTC
many TRBJ2-3 - TRBV9 CASSVVLSTTDTQYF TGTGCCAGCAGCGTGGTCCTATCGACCACAGATACGCAGTATTTT
many TRBJ2-5 - TRBV9 CASSVEWGRGETQYF TGTGCCAGCAGCGTAGAGTGGGGGCGCGGAGAGACCCAGTACTTC
many TRBJ2-4 - TRBV3-1 CASSQGFGQGRNIQYF TGTGCCAGCAGCCAAGGTTTCGGGCAGGGGAGGAACATTCAGTACTTC
- TRBJ2-7 TRBD1 TRBV19 CASSMRPIGPGQKIHYEQYF TGTGCCAGTAGTATGAGGCCGATAGGACCGGGACAGAAAATTCACTACGAGCAGTACTTC
many TRBJ2-3 - TRBV5-1 CASSLFVSGTPGKDTQYF TGCGCCAGCAGCTTGTTTGTTAGCGGCACCCCCGGGAAAGATACGCAGTATTTT
many TRBJ1-6 - TRBV7-2 CASSLAQGGSPLHF TGTGCCAGCAGCTTAGCACAGGGAGGATCACCCCTCCACTTT
- TRBJ2-7 TRBD1 TRBV19 CASSIRTGGYEQYF TGTGCCAGTAGTATACGGACAGGGGGCTACGAGCAGTACTTC
- TRBJ2-7 TRBD2 TRBV20-1 CSARRTGGLAGGYEQYF TGCAGTGCTAGACGGACAGGGGGACTAGCGGGAGGCTACGAGCAGTACTTC
many TRBJ2-2 TRBD2 TRBV20-1 CSAWGTSGPGELFF TGCAGTGCTTGGGGGACTAGCGGGCCCGGGGAGCTGTTTTTT
many TRBJ1-5 - TRBV12-3/TRBV12-4 CATSQNSNQPQHF TGTGCCACCTCACAGAACTCAAATCAGCCCCAGCATTTT
many TRBJ2-5 - TRBV7-9 CASSGLQETQYF TGTGCCAGCAGTGGGCTCCAAGAGACCCAGTACTTC
many TRBJ2-1 TRBD2 TRBV20-1 CSARDLLAGAGNEQFF TGCAGTGCTAGAGATCTACTAGCGGGAGCCGGCAATGAGCAGTTCTTC
many TRBJ1-5 - TRBV2 CASKVNGPQHF TGTGCCAGCAAAGTGAATGGGCCCCAGCATTTT
many TRBJ2-7 - TRBV11-2 CASSLDPSSYYEQYF TGTGCCAGCAGCTTAGATCCAAGCAGCTATTACGAGCAGTACTTC
few TRBJ2-5 TRBD1 TRBV29-1 CSARQGIAETQYF TGCAGCGCTCGACAGGGAATCGCAGAGACCCAGTACTTC
many TRBJ2-2 TRBD2 TRBV7-3 CASSPLAGGNTGELFF TGTGCCAGCAGCCCCTTAGCGGGAGGGAACACCGGGGAGCTGTTTTTT
many TRBJ2-1 - TRBV30 CAWTEDNEQFF TGTGCCTGGACAGAAGACAATGAGCAGTTCTTC
many TRBJ1-2 - TRBV20-1 CSARVDRANYGYTF TGCAGTGCTAGAGTGGACAGAGCTAACTATGGCTACACCTTC
- TRBJ2-1 TRBD2 TRBV9 CASSVGSGRDHEQFF TGTGCCAGCAGCGTAGGTAGCGGGAGGGACCATGAGCAGTTCTTC
- TRBJ2-5 - TRBV12-3/TRBV12-4 CASSFGETRYF TGTGCCAGCAGTTTTGGTGAGACCCGGTACTTC
- TRBJ2-1 TRBD2 TRBV12-3/TRBV12-4 CASSLSGRAANEQFF TGTGCCAGCAGTTTGTCGGGGAGGGCCGCCAATGAGCAGTTCTTC
few TRBJ2-2 TRBD1 TRBV24-1 CATQQGPNTGELFF TGTGCCACCCAACAGGGGCCGAACACCGGGGAGCTGTTTTTT
- TRBJ2-7 TRBD1 TRBV6-1 CASRDREAYEQYF TGTGCCAGCAGGGACAGGGAAGCCTACGAGCAGTACTTC
- TRBJ2-1 - TRBV7-3 CASSPYGLSSYNEQFF TGTGCCAGCAGCCCCTATGGGCTGAGCTCCTACAATGAGCAGTTCTTC